Shown below are 27 T cell receptor beta chains from a single sample sequenced in a study of cytomegalovirus exposure and HLA in healthy donors. PCR was performed using 60 Vbeta and 13 Jbeta primers. The table came from immunoSEQ multiplex PCR; TCRdb's copy has only in-frame clones and leaves some out. Of over 100,000 clones listed, 6.5% to 9.5% were seen once; the top ten hold 5% to 6%. Material for sequencing was PBMCs. The receptor set was obtained from a man aged 35 to 55 in good health and CMV-seronegative.

J is TRBJ2-3 and V is TRBV29-1; TRBD2 agrees at 9 bases. The CDR3 spans 14 residues. The trim removed 4 bases at V and 5 bases at J, leaving 7 bases unmatched. The V gene's germline CDR1 is SQVTM and CDR2 ANQGSEA. The CDR3 DNA reads TGCAGCGTTGTCGCGGGGGGGCCTGGAGATACGCAGTATTTT. It is translated as CSVVAGGPGDTQYF.

In its sample, this clone was seen a few times. The chain combines TRBV5-4 with TRBJ1-1, with D possibly TRBD1 on 6 matching bases. The CDR3 contains 15 residues. V lost 2 bases and J 0 bases, leaving 11 bases between the germline ends. The germline V gene has CDR1 SGHNT and CDR2 YYREEE (reference sequence). The CDR3 DNA is TGTGCCAGCAGCTTTCGTAACAGGGTGAACACTGAAGCTTTCTTT. It yields the protein CASSFRNRVNTEAFF.

This clone was seen a handful of times. The chain uses TRBV7-3 and TRBJ2-1; 9 bases line up with TRBD2. The J segment lost 6 bases and the V segment lost 3 bases, leaving 3 bases of the junction unmatched. This CDR3 has 14 amino acids. The V gene's germline CDR1 is SGHTA and CDR2 FQGTGA. In DNA form, the CDR3 reads TGTGCCAGCAGCTTCGCGGGGGGGGGCAATGAGCAGTTCTTC. It is translated as CASSFAGGGNEQFF.

The chain uses TRBV5-8 and TRBJ1-6; D is undetermined. Trimming left V 1 base short and J 9 bases short, with 2 bases between. The CDR3 contains 11 residues. CDR1 is SGHTS, CDR2 YDEGEE, per germline. CDR3 DNA: TGTGCCAGCAGCTTGCGTTCACCCCTCCACTTT. This sequence encodes CASSLRSPLHF.

The rearrangement uses TRBV7-2 and TRBJ2-7, with 10 nucleotides matching TRBD1. The CDR3 contains 15 residues. V dropped 5 bases and J dropped 3; count of bases not matched to a gene: 7. Germline CDR1 is SGHTA and CDR2 is FQGNSA. The CDR3: CASSRDRGLFYEQYF. The CDR3 coding sequence is TGTGCCAGCAGCCGGGACAGGGGCTTGTTCTACGAGCAGTACTTC. The variable domain in full, completed from reference TRBV7-2 and TRBJ2-7, reads GAGVSQSPSNKVTEKGKDVELRCDPISGHTALYWYRQSLGQGLEFLIYFQGNSAPDKSGLPSDRFSAERTGGSVSTLTIQRTQQEDSAVYLCASSRDRGLFYEQYFGPGTRLTVT.

The chain is built from TRBV9 and TRBJ2-1; perhaps TRBD2 as D (6 bases). Trimming took off 0 bases at V and 2 bases at J, with 9 bases between the two ends. CDR1 is SGDLS, CDR2 YYNGEE, per germline. The CDR3 is 15 residues long. The CDR3 protein is CASSVGGETYNEQFF. In DNA form, the CDR3 reads TGTGCCAGCAGCGTAGGGGGGGAAACCTACAATGAGCAGTTCTTC.

The genes are TRBV5-3 and TRBJ2-4, with D maybe TRBD2 (6 bases). TRBV5-3 is an ORF for which the function is uncertain. V dropped 4 bases and J dropped 0 bases, with 29 bases sitting between them. This CDR3 spans 21 amino acids. Here the CDR3 DNA reads TGTGCCAGAAGCCGGGACTCCTGGAGGGGATGGAGGGGACCAGCCAAAAACATTCAGTACTTC. Translated, it gives CARSRDSWRGWRGPAKNIQYF.

This clone has a handful of counts. This chain uses TRBV14 with TRBJ1-6; the D is unclear. Germline loops: CDR1 SGHDN, CDR2 FVKESK. V was cut by 1 base and J by 5 bases, with 6 bases left in between. There are 14 residues in the CDR3. The DNA for the CDR3 is TGTGCCAGCAGCCAAGGACTGGATAATTCACCCCTCCACTTT. It specifies CASSQGLDNSPLHF.

The chain recombines TRBV9 with TRBJ2-3; 8 bases are shared with TRBD2. Germline CDR1 reads SGDLS; CDR2 reads YYNGEE. J was trimmed by 4 bases and V by 3 bases; bases with no gene match: 7. The CDR3 runs to 15 residues. CDR3 sequence (DNA): TGTGCCAGCAGCGGCAGTTCCGGGGGGGCAGATACGCAGTATTTT. Its translation is CASSGSSGGADTQYF.

V is TRBV28 and J is TRBJ1-2; 9 bases fit TRBD1. The length of the CDR3 is 13 residues. Germline CDR1 MDHEN, CDR2 SYDVKM. V gave up 6 bases and J gave up 6 bases; unmatched junction bases: 5. CDR3 DNA sequence: TGTGCCAGCAGCCTAGGGACAGGGAATGGCTACACCTTC. Translation gives CASSLGTGNGYTF.

The rearrangement joins TRBV7-3 to TRBJ2-2; no clear D gene. Germline assignment: CDR1 SGHTA and CDR2 FQGTGA. This CDR3 comprises 13 residues. V lost 7 bases, J lost 7 bases, and 13 bases lay in between. CDR3 residues: CASTPTNGGELFF. The CDR3 nucleotides are TGTGCCAGCACCCCCACTAATGGCGGGGAGCTGTTTTTT.

This clone was counted between two and nine times. V is TRBV5-1 and J is TRBJ2-1; TRBD2 matches at 8 bases. CDR1 and CDR2 from the germline V gene are SGHRS and YFSETQ. V was clipped by 4 bases and J by 6 bases; unmatched bases: 9. This CDR3 contains 15 residues. The CDR3 here is CASSNSERGFNEQFF. CDR3 in DNA: TGCGCCAGCAGCAATTCAGAGCGGGGGTTCAATGAGCAGTTCTTC.

This clone was found a few times. The rearrangement joins TRBV19 to TRBJ2-3, with D maybe TRBD1 (6 bases). The ends were cut back, 5 bases at V and 1 base at J, with 10 bases in the middle. Germline V gene data show CDR1 as LNHDA and CDR2 as SQIVND (reference sequence). The CDR3 runs to 14 residues. CDR3 region: CASSYRTGTDTQYF. The CDR3 bases are TGTGCCAGTAGTTACCGGACAGGCACAGATACGCAGTATTTT.

This clone was observed a few times. The V gene is TRBV5-4, the J gene TRBJ1-1; TRBD1 might be the D (5 bases). Trimming pared 0 bases from V and 6 bases from J, leaving 12 bases between. CDR1 and CDR2 (germline): SGHNT, YYREEE (reference sequence). This CDR3 is 14 amino acids long. CDR3 nucleotide sequence: TGTGCCAGCAGCTTGGCCTCGGGGGTCCCTGAAGCTTTCTTT. Translated: CASSLASGVPEAFF. Full variable domain (outside the CDR3, taken from reference TRBV5-4 and TRBJ1-1): ETGVTQSPTHLIKTRGQQVTLRCSSQSGHNTVSWYQQALGQGPQFIFQYYREEENGRGNFPPRFSGLQFPNYSSELNVNALELDDSALYLCASSLASGVPEAFFGQGTRLTVV.

The chain combines TRBV13 with TRBJ1-1, with a weak D call TRBD1 (6 bases). Trimming removed 5 bases at V and 0 bases at J, with 13 bases between. The length of the CDR3 is 15 residues. Germline V CDR1 and CDR2: PRHDT, FYEKMQ (reference sequence). The CDR3 region has the DNA TGTGCCAGCAGCGGCAGGGGTATAATGAACACTGAAGCTTTCTTT. Amino acids: CASSGRGIMNTEAFF.

This clone was counted between two and nine times. The chain employs TRBV2 and TRBJ2-2, with TRBD1 matching over 7 bases. CDR1 and CDR2 from the germline V gene are SNHLY and FYNNEI. The trim removed 6 bases at V and 6 bases at J, leaving 13 bases unmatched. This CDR3 comprises 16 residues. CDR3 sequence reads: CASSIRQGSRAGELFF. The CDR3 nucleotides are TGTGCCAGCAGCATCCGACAGGGCAGTAGGGCCGGGGAGCTGTTTTTT.

Only a few counts were recorded for this clone. The chain carries TRBV27 and TRBJ2-1, with 10 bases identical to TRBD2. The ends lost 4 bases at V and 7 bases at J; junction bases unmatched: 7. This CDR3 is 15 amino acids long. CDR1 and CDR2 from the germline V gene are MNHEY and SMNVEV (reference sequence). Here the CDR3 DNA reads TGTGCCAGCAGTTCCGCTAGCGGGGGCTTTAATGAGCAGTTCTTC. Encoded protein: CASSSASGGFNEQFF.

This clone was recorded a few times. J is TRBJ2-7 and V is TRBV9; TRBD1 agrees at 9 bases. The V gene end was trimmed by 3 bases and the J gene end by 2 bases; junction bases not matched to a gene: 3. The germline CDR1 and CDR2 sequences are SGDLS and YYNGEE. This CDR3 is built from 14 residues. CDR3 protein: CASSAGTGPYEQYF. CDR3 nucleotides: TGTGCCAGCAGCGCAGGGACAGGGCCCTACGAGCAGTACTTC.

The rearrangement links TRBV7-9 to TRBJ2-7; possible D gene TRBD1, 6 bases. Trimming took off 7 bases at V and 4 bases at J, with 17 bases between the two ends. CDR1 SEHNR and CDR2 FQNEAQ come from the germline V gene (reference sequence). The CDR3 runs 14 residues. The CDR3 DNA sequence: TGTGCCAGCACCCCTAAGGACAGCTTTTACGAGCAGTACTTC. Amino acids: CASTPKDSFYEQYF.

This clone has only a few counts. The V call is TRBV5-1, the J call TRBJ2-2; 12 bases match TRBD2. J was trimmed by 2 bases and V by 5 bases; bases with no gene match: 7. This CDR3 spans 17 amino acids. Looked up from germline, CDR1 is SGHRS and CDR2 is YFSETQ. The CDR3 protein is CASSLTSGGPNTGELFF. The DNA for the CDR3 is TGCGCCAGCAGTTTGACTAGCGGGGGCCCCAACACCGGGGAGCTGTTTTTT.

This chain connects TRBV27 to TRBJ1-5, with TRBD1 matching 8 bases. The V gene end was trimmed by 8 bases and the J gene end by 5 bases; junction bases not matched to a gene: 14. The germline V gene encodes CDR1 MNHEY and CDR2 SMNVEV (reference sequence). This CDR3 has 16 amino acids. The CDR3 sequence: CASGNGGQGAYQPQHF. The CDR3 DNA is TGTGCCAGCGGGAACGGAGGGCAGGGGGCGTATCAGCCCCAGCATTTT.

This clone was seen a few times. The chain joins TRBV7-7 to TRBJ2-1; D is possibly TRBD1 (7 bases). V dropped 5 bases and J dropped 4 bases, with 18 bases sitting between them. The V gene's germline CDR1 is SSHAT and CDR2 FNYEAQ (reference sequence). The CDR3 is 16 amino acids. The DNA of the CDR3 is TGTGCCAGCAGCAGACAACCAGGGGGGCCGTACAATGAGCAGTTCTTC. It yields the protein CASSRQPGGPYNEQFF.

This clone was detected a few times. The gene calls are TRBV5-6 and TRBJ1-4, with D possibly TRBD1 on 6 matching bases. Trimming removed 4 bases from V and 6 bases from J, with 13 bases in between. Looked up from germline, CDR1 is SGHDT and CDR2 is YYEEEE. This CDR3 comprises 14 residues. The CDR3 nucleotides read TGTGCCAGCAGCCCTGGGGACACCTATGAAAAACTGTTTTTT. It codes for CASSPGDTYEKLFF.

V and J are TRBV10-3 and TRBJ2-7; 7 bases fit TRBD1. CDR3 length: 15 residues. V lost 2 bases and J lost 2; bases outside the gene matches: 6. The V gene's germline CDR1 is ENHRY and CDR2 SYGVKD. This CDR3 is CAISERTGAAYEQYF. The CDR3 region has the DNA TGTGCCATCAGTGAGCGCACAGGGGCGGCCTACGAGCAGTACTTC.

The chain links TRBV19 to TRBJ1-1, with TRBD1 matching over 8 bases. J lost 4 bases, V lost 4 bases, and 5 bases had no gene match. CDR3 length: 14 residues. From germline, CDR1 is LNHDA and CDR2 SQIVND (reference sequence). The CDR3 DNA is TGTGCCAGTAGTAATACCCAGGGGGCCACTGAAGCTTTCTTT. Translated: CASSNTQGATEAFF. Combining the CDR3 with reference TRBV19 and TRBJ1-1 gives the whole variable domain DGGITQSPKYLFRKEGQNVTLSCEQNLNHDAMYWYRQDPGQGLRLIYYSQIVNDFQKGDIAEGYSVSREKKESFPLTVTSAQKNPTAFYLCASSNTQGATEAFFGQGTRLTVV.

This clone was found a few times. The V call is TRBV2, the J call TRBJ1-5, with 10 bases that match TRBD1. Per germline, CDR1 SNHLY and CDR2 FYNNEI. The CDR3 totals 15 residues. V dropped 7 bases and J dropped 7; count of bases not matched to a gene: 10. The CDR3: CASTLDRGREQPQHF. In nucleotides, the CDR3 is TGTGCCAGCACCTTAGACAGGGGGCGGGAGCAGCCCCAGCATTTT.

V and J are TRBV19 and TRBJ2-3, with 10 bases aligning to TRBD2. This CDR3 region has 12 residues. Germline-derived CDR1 and CDR2 are LNHDA and SQIVND (reference sequence). V trimming: 6 bases; J trimming: 9 bases; junction bases outside the gene matches: 3. CDR3 amino acids: CASSGLAETQYF. The CDR3 nucleotides are TGTGCCAGTAGCGGACTAGCGGAAACGCAGTATTTT.